Reported below is one TCR beta chain. Its target antigen remains unknown. Base qualities are missing; no much larger clone stands one base away. Sorted unstimulated T cells and proliferating T cells recovered from mixed lymphocyte reactions underwent TCRbeta CDR3 sequencing. Fresh whole blood from some eleven HLA-typed healthy donors was used to isolate PBMCs. To map where alloreactive clones came from, unstimulated CD4+ non-regulatory T cells were FACS-sorted. The CDR3 has 12 amino acids, counting the end cysteine and phenylalanine. Only CDR3 DNA is held: 36 bases, read in frame from base 1. CDR1 and CDR2 were assigned from the germline V gene as MGHDK and SYGVNS. Ends trimmed: V by 3 bases, J by 8 bases; bases unmatched to a gene: 3. This sample was included in a study of siplizumab effects on memory and regulatory T cells (dated by TCRdb to the late 2010s). Regarding the research as a whole: The effect of the anti-CD2 antibody siplizumab on alloreactive T-cell subsets was examined in allogeneic mixed lymphocyte reactions constructed from human PBMCs.

Library prep was done by the immunoSEQ multiplex PCR assay. Around 100,000 TCR templates per sample were assayed by the deep sequencing platform. Genomic DNA extracted from sorted T cells was the material used for TCRbeta CDR3 sequencing. As for the original processing: The R programming language was used for the clonal analysis of the TCRbeta CDR3 data. Comparing unstimulated samples against CFSE-low samples taken after the reaction was how alloreactive CD4+ and CD8+ clones were defined. Regulatory or non-regulatory origin was assigned to alloreactive CD4+ clones by matching of sequences to sorted unstimulated Treg and non-Treg repertoires. Not all clones reach the TCRdb copy of this immuneACCESS table, which keeps in-frame sequences only. Checked studies attribute under half of the gap to unresolved V genes and leave the rest unexplained. V and J calls and clone size are those listed in that table; D and trimming were worked out from the DNA. The sample table contains about 94,000 clones; only one count was recorded for 90% to 95% of them. Around 0.3% of the sample is held by the ten biggest clonotypes.

The paper's findings and limits, for the study overall: Unstimulated naive T cells appeared more diverse than memory T cells, and naive cells seemed to contribute substantially to the alloresponse. Siplizumab significantly lowered the cumulative frequency of alloreactive sequences that could be traced to unstimulated CD4+ memory T cells. Whether proliferating Tregs from siplizumab cultures actually had suppressive function was not functionally confirmed. For roughly 75-95% of proliferating CD4+ or CD8+ clones, no naive or memory phenotype could be assigned. Among mappable alloreactive CD4+ clones, an average Treg-derived fraction of about 70% was observed with siplizumab, compared with approximately 30% in control reactions. Because sequences at frequencies below about 10^-5 were poorly captured, only a minor fraction of alloreactive clones could be mapped back to unstimulated subsets.

Input material: non-Treg CD4+ T cells sorted from blood. Taken with the paper, the label for cell subset or site translates to: FACS-sorted unstimulated CD4+ non-regulatory T cells. The TCR comes from a human donor in good health. Here the chain combines TRBV25-1 and TRBJ1-1, with 7 junctional bases fitting TRBD1. The CDR3 reads as follows: CASSDLTGEAFF. The sequenced DNA is TGTGCCAGCAGTGACCTGACAGGGGAAGCTTTCTTT.